This TCR beta chain was retrieved from a study of regulatory T cells in long-lasting Graves disease. Libraries of TCR beta came from iRepertoire HTBI primers plus Arm-PCR of CDR3 regions. TCRdb reprocessed the multiplex PCR reads with MiXCR, giving one entry per CDR3 protein. The sample records under 450,000 distinct CDR3 sequences, roughly 20% being singletons. Regarding time point: persistent/refractory GD, antithyroid drugs over 5 years with positive TRAb. The TCR library was prepared using RNA isolated from PBMCs. The authors drew 9 to 9.5 milliliters of peripheral blood into EDTA tubes. The V gene lost 4 bases and the J gene lost 0 bases, with 13 bases spanning the gap. This CDR3 comprises 15 residues. Germline values: CDR1 SGHRS, CDR2 YFSETQ. Ten or more counts support this clonotype.

This receptor was obtained from a woman between 40 and 55 years old with Graves disease. Specimen: peripheral blood mononuclear cells (PBMCs), collected when the disease was refractory, from a patient treated with antithyroid drugs. The chain uses TRBV5-1 and TRBJ1-1; D perhaps matches TRBD1 (5 bases). CDR3 amino acids: CASSRQMPLNTEAFF. In nucleotides, the CDR3 is TGCGCCAGCAGCAGACAGATGCCGTTGAACACTGAAGCTTTCTTT.